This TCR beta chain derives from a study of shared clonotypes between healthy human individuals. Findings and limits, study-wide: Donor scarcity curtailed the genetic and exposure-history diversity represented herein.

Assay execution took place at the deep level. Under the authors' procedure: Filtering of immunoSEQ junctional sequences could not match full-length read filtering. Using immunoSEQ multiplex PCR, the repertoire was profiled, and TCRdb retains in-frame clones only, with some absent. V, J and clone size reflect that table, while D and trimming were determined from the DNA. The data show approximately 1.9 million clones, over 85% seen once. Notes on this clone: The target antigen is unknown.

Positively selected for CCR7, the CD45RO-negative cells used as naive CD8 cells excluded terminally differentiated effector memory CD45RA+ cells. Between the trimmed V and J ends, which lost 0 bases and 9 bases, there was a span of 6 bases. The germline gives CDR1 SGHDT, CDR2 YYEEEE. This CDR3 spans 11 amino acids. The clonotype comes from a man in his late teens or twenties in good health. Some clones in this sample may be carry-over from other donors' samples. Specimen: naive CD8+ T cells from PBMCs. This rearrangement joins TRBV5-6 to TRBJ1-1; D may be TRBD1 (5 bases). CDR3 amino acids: CASSLGGKAFF. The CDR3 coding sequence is TGTGCCAGCAGCTTGGGGGGGAAAGCTTTCTTT.